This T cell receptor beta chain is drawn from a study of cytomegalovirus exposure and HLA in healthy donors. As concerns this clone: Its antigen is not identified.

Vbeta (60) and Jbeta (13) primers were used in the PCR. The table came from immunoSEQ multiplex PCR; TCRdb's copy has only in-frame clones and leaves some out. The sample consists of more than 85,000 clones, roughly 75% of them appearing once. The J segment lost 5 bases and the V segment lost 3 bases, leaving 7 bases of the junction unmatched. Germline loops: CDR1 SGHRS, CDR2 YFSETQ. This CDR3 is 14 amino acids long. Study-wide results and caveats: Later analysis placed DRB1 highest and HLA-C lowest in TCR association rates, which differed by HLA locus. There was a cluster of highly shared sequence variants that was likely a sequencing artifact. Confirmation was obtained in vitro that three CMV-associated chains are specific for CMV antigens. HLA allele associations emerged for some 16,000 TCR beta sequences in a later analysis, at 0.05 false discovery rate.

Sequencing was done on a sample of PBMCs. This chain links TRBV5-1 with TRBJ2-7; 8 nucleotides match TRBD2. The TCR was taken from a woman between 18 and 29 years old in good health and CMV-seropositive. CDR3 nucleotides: TGCGCCAGCAGCTCGGCTAGCGGGCTCAACGAGCAGTACTTC. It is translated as CASSSASGLNEQYF. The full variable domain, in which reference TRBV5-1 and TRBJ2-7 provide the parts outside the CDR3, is KAGVTQTPRYLIKTRGQQVTLSCSPISGHRSVSWYQQTPGQGLQFLFEYFSETQRNKGNFPGRFSGRQFSNSRSEMNVSTLELGDSALYLCASSSASGLNEQYFGPGTRLTVT.